This T cell receptor beta chain is from a study of T cell responses to AZD1222 COVID-19 vaccine. Sequenced by immunoSEQ multiplex PCR; TCRdb stores in-frame clones only, minus some. This table has about 90,000 clones, roughly 86% appearing once. The V end lost 4 bases, the J end lost 2 bases, and 12 bases lay between the germline ends. CDR3 length: 14 residues. From germline, CDR1 is ENHRY and CDR2 SYGVKD. The TCR sequence derives from an adult in good health. This specimen consisted of peripheral blood, obtained on day 0 of AZD1222 vaccination. The chain joins TRBV10-3 to TRBJ2-7; D ambiguous. The CDR3 nucleotides are TGTGCCATCAGTGGAGATGGAGTGGCCTACGAGCAGTACTTC. Translated, it gives CAISGDGVAYEQYF.